The clone carrying this T cell receptor (beta chain) was seen at least ten times. The target antigen is unknown. Sample-barcoded 5' priming and a J-beta primer mix drove a second PCR of about 7 to 12 cycles. TCRdb re-analysed the 5' RACE reads in MiXCR, keeping a single row per CDR3 protein. The sample lists hundreds of thousands of distinct CDR3 sequences, roughly 30% occurring once. Donors each provided 9.5 to 10 milliliters of peripheral blood. The entry originates in a study of blood T cells in healthy people across ages. With V trimmed by 4 bases and J by 1 base, 5 bases remained unmatched. This CDR3 spans 15 amino acids. Germline CDR1 is MDHEN and CDR2 is SYDVKM. Study findings and constraints: Roughly linear declines in TCR beta diversity per million T cells occurred with age. A greater number of naive CD4+ cells and higher diversity distinguished long-lived donors from aged donors. PBMC samples, being unsorted, prevented any conclusive comparison of naive and antigen-experienced cells.

The receptor comes from a woman older than 75 in good health. V usage is TRBV28 and J usage is TRBJ2-7, with 9 bases identical to TRBD1. Source material: blood. CDR3 sequence: CASSYGDRDSYEQYF. Written as DNA, the CDR3 is TGTGCCAGCAGTTACGGGGACAGGGATTCCTACGAGCAGTACTTC.